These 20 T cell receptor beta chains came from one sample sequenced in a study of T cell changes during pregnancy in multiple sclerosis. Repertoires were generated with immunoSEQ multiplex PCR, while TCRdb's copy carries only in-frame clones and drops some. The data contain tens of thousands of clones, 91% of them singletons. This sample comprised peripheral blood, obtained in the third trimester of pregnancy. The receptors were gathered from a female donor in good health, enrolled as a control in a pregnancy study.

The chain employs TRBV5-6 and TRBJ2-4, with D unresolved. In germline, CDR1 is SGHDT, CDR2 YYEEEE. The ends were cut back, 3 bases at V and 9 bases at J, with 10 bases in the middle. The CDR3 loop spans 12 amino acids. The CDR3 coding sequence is TGTGCCAGCAGCTCACGCCGTAGCATTCAGTACTTC. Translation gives CASSSRRSIQYF.

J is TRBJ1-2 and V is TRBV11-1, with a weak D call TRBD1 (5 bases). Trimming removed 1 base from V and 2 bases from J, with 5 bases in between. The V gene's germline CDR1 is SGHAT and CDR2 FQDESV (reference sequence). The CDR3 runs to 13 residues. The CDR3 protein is CASSLEGNYGYTF. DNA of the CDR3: TGTGCCAGCAGCTTAGAGGGGAACTATGGCTACACCTTC.

Here the CDR3 reads CASSEALVGGSDHYGYTF. The CDR3 nucleotides are TGTGCCAGCAGTGAAGCGCTTGTCGGCGGCTCCGATCATTATGGCTACACCTTC. The chain employs TRBV2 and TRBJ1-2; no clear D gene. Trimming cost V 0 bases and J 5 bases, with 22 bases left between them. This CDR3 has 18 amino acids. CDR1 SNHLY and CDR2 FYNNEI come from the germline V gene.

CDR3 protein: CASSSPRGGYYGYTF. The CDR3 DNA follows: TGTGCCAGCAGTTCCCCCCGGGGGGGCTACTATGGCTACACCTTC. The chain uses TRBV28 and TRBJ1-2; possibly TRBD1 for D (6 bases). The CDR3 has 15 amino acids. V was shortened by 4 bases and J by 3 bases, with 15 bases between the two germline ends. The germline gives CDR1 MDHEN, CDR2 SYDVKM.

CDR3 DNA sequence: TGTGCCAGCAGTTGGCAAGCGGGAGGAGCATCAGATACGCAGTATTTT. Its translation is CASSWQAGGASDTQYF. The genes are TRBV2 and TRBJ2-3; 9 positions agree with TRBD2. J lost 4 bases, V lost 5 bases, and 10 bases had no gene match. Germline V gene lookup returns CDR1 SNHLY and CDR2 FYNNEI. This CDR3 spans 16 amino acids.

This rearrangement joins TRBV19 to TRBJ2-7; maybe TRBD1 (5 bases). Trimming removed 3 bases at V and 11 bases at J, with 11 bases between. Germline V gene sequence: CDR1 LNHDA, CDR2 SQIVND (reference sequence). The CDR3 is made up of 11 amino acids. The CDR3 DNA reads TGTGCCAGTAGTATCGCAGGGAAAAAGTACTTC. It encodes CASSIAGKKYF.

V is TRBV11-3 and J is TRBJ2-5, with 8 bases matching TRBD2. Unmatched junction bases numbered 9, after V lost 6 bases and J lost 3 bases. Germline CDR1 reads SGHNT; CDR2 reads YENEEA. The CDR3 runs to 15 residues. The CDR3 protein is CASSLTSGVEETQYF. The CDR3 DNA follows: TGTGCCAGCAGTTTAACTAGCGGAGTGGAAGAGACCCAGTACTTC.

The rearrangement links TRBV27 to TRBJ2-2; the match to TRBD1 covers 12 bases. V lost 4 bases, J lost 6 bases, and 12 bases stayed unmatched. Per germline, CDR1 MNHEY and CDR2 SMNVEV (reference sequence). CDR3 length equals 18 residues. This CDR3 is CASSSAVPGQGAAGELFF. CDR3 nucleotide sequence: TGTGCCAGCAGTTCCGCGGTGCCGGGACAGGGGGCCGCCGGGGAGCTGTTTTTT.

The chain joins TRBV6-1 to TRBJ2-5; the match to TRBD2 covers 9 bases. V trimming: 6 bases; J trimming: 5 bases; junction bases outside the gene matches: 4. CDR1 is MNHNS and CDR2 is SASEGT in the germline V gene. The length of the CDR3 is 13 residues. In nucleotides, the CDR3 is TGTGCCAGCAGAAATCTAGCGGGGGAGACCCAGTACTTC. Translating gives CASRNLAGETQYF.

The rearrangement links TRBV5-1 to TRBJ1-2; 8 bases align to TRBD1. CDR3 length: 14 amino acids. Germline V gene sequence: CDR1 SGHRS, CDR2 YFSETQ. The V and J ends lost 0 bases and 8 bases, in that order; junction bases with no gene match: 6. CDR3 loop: CASSLADRGVGYTF. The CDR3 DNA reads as TGCGCCAGCAGCTTGGCCGACAGGGGTGTCGGCTACACCTTC.

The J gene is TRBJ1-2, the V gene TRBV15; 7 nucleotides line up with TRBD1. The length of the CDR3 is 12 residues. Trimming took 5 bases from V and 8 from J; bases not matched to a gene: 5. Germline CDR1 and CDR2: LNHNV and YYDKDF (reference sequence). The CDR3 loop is CATSAPGQGYTF. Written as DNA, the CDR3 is TGTGCCACCAGCGCACCGGGACAGGGCTACACCTTC.

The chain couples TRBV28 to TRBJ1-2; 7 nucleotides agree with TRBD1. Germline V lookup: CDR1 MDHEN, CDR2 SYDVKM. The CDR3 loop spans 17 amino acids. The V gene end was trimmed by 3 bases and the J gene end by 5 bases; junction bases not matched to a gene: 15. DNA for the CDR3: TGTGCCAGCAGTTTTTCCCTGCTTACAGGGGCGGGATATGGCTACACCTTC. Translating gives CASSFSLLTGAGYGYTF.

The CDR3 DNA reads TGTGCCAGCAGCGTGTCAGCGGGAGTTACAGATACGCAGTATTTT. Its translation is CASSVSAGVTDTQYF. The chain employs TRBV9 and TRBJ2-3, with TRBD2 matching 8 bases. The CDR3 loop spans 15 amino acids. CDR1 is SGDLS, CDR2 YYNGEE, per germline. With V trimmed by 2 bases and J by 3 bases, 5 bases remained unmatched.

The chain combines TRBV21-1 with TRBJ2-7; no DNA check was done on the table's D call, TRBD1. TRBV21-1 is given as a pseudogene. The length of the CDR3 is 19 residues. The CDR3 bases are TGTGCCAGCAGCAAAGAGTGGATGCCAGTGGGACATAAAGCCTACGAGCAGTACTTC. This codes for CASSKEWMPVGHKAYEQYF.

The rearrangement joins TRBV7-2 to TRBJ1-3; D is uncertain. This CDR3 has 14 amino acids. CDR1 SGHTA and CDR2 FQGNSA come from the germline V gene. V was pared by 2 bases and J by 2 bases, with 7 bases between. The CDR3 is CASSLMGAGNTIYF. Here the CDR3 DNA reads TGTGCCAGCAGCTTAATGGGAGCTGGAAACACCATATATTTT.

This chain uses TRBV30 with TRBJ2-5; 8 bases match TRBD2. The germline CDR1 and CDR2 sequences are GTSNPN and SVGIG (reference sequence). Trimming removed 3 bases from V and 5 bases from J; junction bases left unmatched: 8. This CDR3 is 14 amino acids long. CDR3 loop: CAWRALAAGETQYF. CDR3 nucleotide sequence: TGTGCCTGGAGGGCACTAGCGGCAGGGGAGACCCAGTACTTC.

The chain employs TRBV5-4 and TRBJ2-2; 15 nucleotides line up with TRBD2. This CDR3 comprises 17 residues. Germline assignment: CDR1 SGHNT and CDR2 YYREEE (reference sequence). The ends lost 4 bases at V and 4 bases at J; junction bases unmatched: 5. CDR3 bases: TGTGCCAGCAGCGGGACTAGCGGGGGGCGGGTCACCGGGGAGCTGTTTTTT. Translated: CASSGTSGGRVTGELFF.

CDR3 sequence: CASSLEGGLSTDTQYF. The CDR3 DNA follows: TGTGCCAGCAGCTTAGAGGGGGGACTAAGCACAGATACGCAGTATTTT. V gene TRBV7-8 combines with J gene TRBJ2-3; D perhaps matches TRBD2 (7 bases). Germline V lookup: CDR1 SGHVS, CDR2 FQNEAQ. The CDR3 consists of 16 residues. Trimming pared 1 base from V and 0 bases from J, leaving 11 bases between. The complete variable domain, with remaining parts taken from reference TRBV7-8 and TRBJ2-3, reads GAGVSQSPRYKVAKRGQDVALRCDPISGHVSLFWYQQALGQGPEFLTYFQNEAQLDKSGLPSDRFFAERPEGSVSTLKIQRTQQEDSAVYLCASSLEGGLSTDTQYFGPGTRLTVL.

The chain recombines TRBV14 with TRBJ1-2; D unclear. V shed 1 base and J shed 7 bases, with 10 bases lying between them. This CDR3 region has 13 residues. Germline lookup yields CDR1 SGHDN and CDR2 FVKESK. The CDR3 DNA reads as TGTGCCAGCAGCCAAGTGGTGGAGGGTGGCTACACCTTC. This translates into CASSQVVEGGYTF.

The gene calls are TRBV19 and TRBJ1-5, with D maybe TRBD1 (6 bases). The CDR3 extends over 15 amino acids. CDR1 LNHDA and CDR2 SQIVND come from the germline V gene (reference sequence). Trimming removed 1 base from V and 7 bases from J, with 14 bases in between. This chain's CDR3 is CASSIGHRVLQPQHF. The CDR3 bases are TGTGCCAGTAGTATAGGTCACAGGGTGTTGCAGCCCCAGCATTTT.